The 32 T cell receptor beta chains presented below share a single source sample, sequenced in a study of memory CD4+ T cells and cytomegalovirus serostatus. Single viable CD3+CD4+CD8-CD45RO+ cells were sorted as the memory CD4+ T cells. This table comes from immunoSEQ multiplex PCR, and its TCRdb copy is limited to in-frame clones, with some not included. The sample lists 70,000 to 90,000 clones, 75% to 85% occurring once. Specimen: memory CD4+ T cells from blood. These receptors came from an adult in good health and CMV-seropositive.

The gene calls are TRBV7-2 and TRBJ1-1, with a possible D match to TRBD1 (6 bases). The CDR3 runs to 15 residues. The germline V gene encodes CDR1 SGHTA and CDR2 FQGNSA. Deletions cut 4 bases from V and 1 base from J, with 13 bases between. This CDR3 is CASSSLRTANTEAFF. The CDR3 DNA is TGTGCCAGCAGCTCGCTAAGGACAGCGAACACTGAAGCTTTCTTT.

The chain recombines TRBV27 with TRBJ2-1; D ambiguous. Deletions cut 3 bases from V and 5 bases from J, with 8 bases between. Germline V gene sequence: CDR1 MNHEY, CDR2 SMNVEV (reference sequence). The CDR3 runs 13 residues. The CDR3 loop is CASSFRPNNEQFF. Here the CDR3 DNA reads TGTGCCAGCAGTTTTCGACCTAACAATGAGCAGTTCTTC.

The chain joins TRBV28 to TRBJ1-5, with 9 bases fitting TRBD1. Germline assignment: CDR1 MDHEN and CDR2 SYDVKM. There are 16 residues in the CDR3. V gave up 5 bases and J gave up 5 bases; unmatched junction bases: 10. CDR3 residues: CASSGRGQGWDQPQHF. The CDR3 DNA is TGTGCCAGCAGTGGAAGAGGACAGGGGTGGGATCAGCCCCAGCATTTT. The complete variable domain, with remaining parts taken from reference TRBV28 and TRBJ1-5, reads DVKVTQSSRYLVKRTGEKVFLECVQDMDHENMFWYRQDPGLGLRLIYFSYDVKMKEKGDIPEGYSVSREKKERFSLILESASTNQTSMYLCASSGRGQGWDQPQHFGDGTRLSIL.

The CDR3 DNA reads as TGCGCCAGCAGCCAAGCGGTTGTCATGCTAGCGGGAGTAAATGAGCAGTTCTTC. Translated, it gives CASSQAVVMLAGVNEQFF. This chain joins TRBV4-3 and TRBJ2-1, with 10 bases lining up with TRBD2. The junction had 13 bases not matched to a gene; V was cut back by 1 base and J by 7 bases. CDR1 is LGHNA and CDR2 is YSLEER in the germline V gene. CDR3 length: 18 residues.

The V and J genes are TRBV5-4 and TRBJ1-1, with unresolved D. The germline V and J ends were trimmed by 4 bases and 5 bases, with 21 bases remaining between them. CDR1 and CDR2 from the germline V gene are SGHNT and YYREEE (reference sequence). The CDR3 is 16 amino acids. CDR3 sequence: CASSLWDVNGETEAFF. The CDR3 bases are TGTGCCAGCAGCCTCTGGGATGTGAATGGGGAGACTGAAGCTTTCTTT.

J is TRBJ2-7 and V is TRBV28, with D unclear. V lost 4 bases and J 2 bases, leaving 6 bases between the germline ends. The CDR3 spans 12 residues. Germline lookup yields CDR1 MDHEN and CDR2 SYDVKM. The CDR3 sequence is CASSSGTYEQYV. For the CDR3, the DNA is TGTGCCAGCAGTTCAGGAACCTACGAGCAGTACGTC.

The CDR3 reads CASSLVGTSGRARNEQFF. The CDR3 DNA follows: TGTGCCAGCAGCTTAGTTGGGACTAGCGGGAGGGCCAGGAATGAGCAGTTCTTC. The V gene is TRBV7-9, the J gene TRBJ2-1; 16 bases map to TRBD2. This CDR3 contains 18 residues. J gave up 7 bases and V 1 base, and 7 bases lay outside the gene matches. Germline CDR1 SEHNR, CDR2 FQNEAQ (reference sequence).

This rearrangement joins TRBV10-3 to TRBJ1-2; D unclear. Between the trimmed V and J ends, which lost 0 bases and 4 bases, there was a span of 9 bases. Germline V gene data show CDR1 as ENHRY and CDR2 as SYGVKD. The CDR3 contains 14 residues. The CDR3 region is CAISESEKFYGYTF. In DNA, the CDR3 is TGTGCCATCAGTGAGTCGGAAAAGTTCTATGGCTACACCTTC.

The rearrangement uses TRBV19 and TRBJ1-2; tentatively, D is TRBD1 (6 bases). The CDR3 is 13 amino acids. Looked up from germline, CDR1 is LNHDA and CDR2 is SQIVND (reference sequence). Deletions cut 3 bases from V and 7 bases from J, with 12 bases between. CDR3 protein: CASSIRGTGGYTF. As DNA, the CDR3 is TGTGCCAGTAGTATCAGGGGAACGGGTGGCTACACCTTC.

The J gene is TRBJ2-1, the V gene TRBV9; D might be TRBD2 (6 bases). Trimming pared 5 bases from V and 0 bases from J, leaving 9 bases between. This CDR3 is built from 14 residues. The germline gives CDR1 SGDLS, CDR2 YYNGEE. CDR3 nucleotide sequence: TGTGCCAGCAGTGCGGGGACCTCCTACAATGAGCAGTTCTTC. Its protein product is CASSAGTSYNEQFF.

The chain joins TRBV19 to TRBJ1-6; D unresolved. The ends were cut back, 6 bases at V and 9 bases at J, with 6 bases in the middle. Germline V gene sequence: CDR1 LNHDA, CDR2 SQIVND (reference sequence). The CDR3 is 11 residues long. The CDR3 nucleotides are TGTGCCAGTAGCCAAGGTTCACCCCTCCACTTT. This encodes CASSQGSPLHF.

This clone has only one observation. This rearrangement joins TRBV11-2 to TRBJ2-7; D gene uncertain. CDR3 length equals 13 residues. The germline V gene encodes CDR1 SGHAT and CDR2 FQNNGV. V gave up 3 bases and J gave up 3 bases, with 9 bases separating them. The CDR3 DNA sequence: TGTGCCAGCAGCTTCAGGCGGAACTACGAGCAGTACTTC. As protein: CASSFRRNYEQYF.

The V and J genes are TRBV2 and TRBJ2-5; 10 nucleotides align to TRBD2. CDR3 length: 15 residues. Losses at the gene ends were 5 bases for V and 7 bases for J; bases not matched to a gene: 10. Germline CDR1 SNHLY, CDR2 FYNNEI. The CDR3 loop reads CASSSSGREGGTQYF. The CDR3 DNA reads TGTGCCAGCAGTTCAAGCGGGAGGGAGGGTGGGACCCAGTACTTC.

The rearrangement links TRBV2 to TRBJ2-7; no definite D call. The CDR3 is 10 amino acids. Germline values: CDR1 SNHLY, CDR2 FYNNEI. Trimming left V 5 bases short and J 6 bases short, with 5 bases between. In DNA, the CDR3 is TGTGCCAGCAGTACCGGCGAGCAGTACTTC. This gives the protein CASSTGEQYF.

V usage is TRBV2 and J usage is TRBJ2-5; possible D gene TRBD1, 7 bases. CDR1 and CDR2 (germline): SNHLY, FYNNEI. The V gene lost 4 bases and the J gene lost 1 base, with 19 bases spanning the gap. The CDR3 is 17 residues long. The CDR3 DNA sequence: TGTGCCAGCAGTGTAAGGGGGCGATCGACTAGCCAAGAGACCCAGTACTTC. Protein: CASSVRGRSTSQETQYF.

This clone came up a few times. DNA of the CDR3: TGTGCCAGCAGCGAGGGGGTGGTGAGCACAGATACGCAGTATTTT. This codes for CASSEGVVSTDTQYF. This chain connects TRBV7-2 to TRBJ2-3; D is possibly TRBD1 (6 bases). V was pared by 5 bases and J by 0 bases, with 12 bases between. In germline, CDR1 is SGHTA, CDR2 FQGNSA. The CDR3 has 15 residues.

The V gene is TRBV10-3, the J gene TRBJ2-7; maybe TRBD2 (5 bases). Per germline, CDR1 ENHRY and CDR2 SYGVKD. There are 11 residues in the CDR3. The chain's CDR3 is CAISDSSGVMV. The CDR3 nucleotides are TGTGCCATCAGTGACAGCTCCGGGGTTATGGTC.

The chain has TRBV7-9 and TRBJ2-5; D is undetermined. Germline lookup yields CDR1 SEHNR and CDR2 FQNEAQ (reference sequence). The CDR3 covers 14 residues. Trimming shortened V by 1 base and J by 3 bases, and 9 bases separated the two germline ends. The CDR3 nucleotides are TGTGCCAGCAGCTTAGGGGTTCGCGAAGAGACCCAGTACTTC. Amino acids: CASSLGVREETQYF.

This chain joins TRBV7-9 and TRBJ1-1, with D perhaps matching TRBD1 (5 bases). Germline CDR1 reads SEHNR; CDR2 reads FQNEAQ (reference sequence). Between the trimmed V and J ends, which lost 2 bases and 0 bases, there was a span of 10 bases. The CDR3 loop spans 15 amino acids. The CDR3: CASSLPQGVNTEAFF. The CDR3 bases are TGTGCCAGCAGCTTACCTCAGGGAGTGAACACTGAAGCTTTCTTT.

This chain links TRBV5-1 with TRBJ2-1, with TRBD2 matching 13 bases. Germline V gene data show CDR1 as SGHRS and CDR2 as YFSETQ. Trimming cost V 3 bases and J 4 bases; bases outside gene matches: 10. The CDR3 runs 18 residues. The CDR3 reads CASSSGLAGVFGYNEQFF. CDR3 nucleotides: TGCGCCAGCAGCTCCGGACTAGCGGGAGTATTCGGGTACAATGAGCAGTTCTTC.

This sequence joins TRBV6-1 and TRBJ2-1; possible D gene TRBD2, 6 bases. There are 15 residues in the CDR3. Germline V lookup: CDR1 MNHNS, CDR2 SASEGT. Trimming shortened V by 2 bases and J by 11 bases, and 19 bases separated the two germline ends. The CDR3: CASSEPGGRDRKQFF. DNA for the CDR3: TGTGCCAGCAGTGAACCCGGGGGAAGGGATCGTAAGCAGTTCTTC.

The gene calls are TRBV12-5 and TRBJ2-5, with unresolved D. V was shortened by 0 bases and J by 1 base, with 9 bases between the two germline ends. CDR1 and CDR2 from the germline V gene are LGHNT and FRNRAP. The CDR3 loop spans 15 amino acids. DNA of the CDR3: TGTGCTAGTGGTTTGGTACTTTACGGCCAAGAGACCCAGTACTTC. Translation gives CASGLVLYGQETQYF.

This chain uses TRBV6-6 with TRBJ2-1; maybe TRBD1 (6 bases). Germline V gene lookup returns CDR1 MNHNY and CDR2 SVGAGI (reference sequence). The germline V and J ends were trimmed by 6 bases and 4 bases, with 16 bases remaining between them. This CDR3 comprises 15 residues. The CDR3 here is CASSPLGASYNEQFF. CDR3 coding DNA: TGTGCCAGCAGCCCCTTGGGGGCCTCGTACAATGAGCAGTTCTTC.

CDR3 in DNA: TGCGCCAGCAGCCCAGGACAAGCTGCAACTAATGAAAAACTGTTTTTT. This sequence encodes CASSPGQAATNEKLFF. This chain uses TRBV10-1 with TRBJ1-4; D may be TRBD1 (5 bases). Trimming cost V 6 bases and J 0 bases, with 14 bases left between them. The CDR3 is 16 amino acids. Germline CDR1 reads WNHNN; CDR2 reads SYGVQD (reference sequence).

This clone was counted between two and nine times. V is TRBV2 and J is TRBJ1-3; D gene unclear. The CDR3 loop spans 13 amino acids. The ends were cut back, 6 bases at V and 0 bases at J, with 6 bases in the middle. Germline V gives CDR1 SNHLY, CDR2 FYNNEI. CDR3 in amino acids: CASRQDSGNTIYF. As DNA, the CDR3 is TGTGCCAGCAGGCAGGACTCTGGAAACACCATATATTTT.

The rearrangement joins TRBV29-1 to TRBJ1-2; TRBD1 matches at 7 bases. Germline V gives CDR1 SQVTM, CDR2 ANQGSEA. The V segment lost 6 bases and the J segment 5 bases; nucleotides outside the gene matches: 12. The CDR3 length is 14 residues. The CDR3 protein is CSVARDSAFYGYTF. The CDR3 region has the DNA TGCAGCGTGGCCCGGGACAGCGCCTTTTATGGCTACACCTTC.

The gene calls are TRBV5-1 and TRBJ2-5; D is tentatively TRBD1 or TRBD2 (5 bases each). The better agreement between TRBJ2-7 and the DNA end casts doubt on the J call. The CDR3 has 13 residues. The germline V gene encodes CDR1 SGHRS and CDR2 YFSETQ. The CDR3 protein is CASTLGVPHEQYF. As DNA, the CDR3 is TGCGCCAGCACTCTGGGGGTACCCCACGAGCAGTACTTC.

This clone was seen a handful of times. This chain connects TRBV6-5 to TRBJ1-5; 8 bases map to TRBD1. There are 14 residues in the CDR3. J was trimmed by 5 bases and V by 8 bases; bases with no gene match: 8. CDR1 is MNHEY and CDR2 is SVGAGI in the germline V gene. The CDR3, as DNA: TGTGCCAGCGGATCCGGGACAGGAGATCAGCCCCAGCATTTT. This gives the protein CASGSGTGDQPQHF.

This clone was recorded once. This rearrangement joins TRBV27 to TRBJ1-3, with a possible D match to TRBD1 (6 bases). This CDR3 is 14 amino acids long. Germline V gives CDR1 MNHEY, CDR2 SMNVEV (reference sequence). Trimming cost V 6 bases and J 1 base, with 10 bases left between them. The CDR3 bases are TGTGCCAGCAGGCCAGGGGCATCTGGAAACACCATATATTTT. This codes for CASRPGASGNTIYF.

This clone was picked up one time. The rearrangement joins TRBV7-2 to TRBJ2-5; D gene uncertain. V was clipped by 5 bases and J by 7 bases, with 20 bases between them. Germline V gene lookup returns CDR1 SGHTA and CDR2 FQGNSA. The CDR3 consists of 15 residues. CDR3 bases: TGTGCCAGCAGCCTTGCCGGCCCACACGGCGGGACCCAGTACTTC. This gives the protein CASSLAGPHGGTQYF.

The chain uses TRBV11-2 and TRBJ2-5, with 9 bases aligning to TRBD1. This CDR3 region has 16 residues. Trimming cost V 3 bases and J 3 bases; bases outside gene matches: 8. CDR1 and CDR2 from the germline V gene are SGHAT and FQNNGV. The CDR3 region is CASSFGAGQGEETQYF. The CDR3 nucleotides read TGTGCCAGCAGCTTCGGGGCGGGACAGGGTGAAGAGACCCAGTACTTC.

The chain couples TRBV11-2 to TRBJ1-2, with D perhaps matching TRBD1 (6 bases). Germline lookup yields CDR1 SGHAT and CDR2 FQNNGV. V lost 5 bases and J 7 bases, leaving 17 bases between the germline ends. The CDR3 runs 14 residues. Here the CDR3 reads CASSPPGAPLGYTF. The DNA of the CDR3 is TGTGCCAGCAGCCCTCCGGGGGCCCCACTTGGCTACACCTTC.